This T cell receptor (beta chain) was sequenced in a study of shared clonotypes between healthy human individuals. Whole-study findings and limits: Relative to memory subsets, naive subsets generally showed larger estimated richness. Generation probability values for non-shared clonotypes were lower than those for clonotypes shared by all four donors. A limitation of the genetic and exposure-history diversity represented arose from few donors.

The length of the CDR3 is 14 residues. Per germline, CDR1 SGHTA and CDR2 FQGNSA. Trimming cost V 6 bases and J 1 base; bases outside gene matches: 5. This clone was detected ten times or more. Its antigen is currently unknown. CD4+ cells yielded CD45RA+ naive and CD45RA-negative memory subsets. This table comes from immunoSEQ multiplex PCR, and its TCRdb copy is limited to in-frame clones, with some not included. The sample holds some 2 million clones, over 85% seen once. The sequenced material came from naive CD4+ T cells sorted from blood. Subset meaning: CD45RA+ positively selected. This rearrangement joins TRBV7-2 to TRBJ1-1, with 7 bases that match TRBD1. The TCR comes from a man in his late teens or twenties in good health. DNA for the CDR3: TGTGCCAGCAGAGGAGGGGGCACGAACACTGAAGCTTTCTTT. Protein product: CASRGGGTNTEAFF.